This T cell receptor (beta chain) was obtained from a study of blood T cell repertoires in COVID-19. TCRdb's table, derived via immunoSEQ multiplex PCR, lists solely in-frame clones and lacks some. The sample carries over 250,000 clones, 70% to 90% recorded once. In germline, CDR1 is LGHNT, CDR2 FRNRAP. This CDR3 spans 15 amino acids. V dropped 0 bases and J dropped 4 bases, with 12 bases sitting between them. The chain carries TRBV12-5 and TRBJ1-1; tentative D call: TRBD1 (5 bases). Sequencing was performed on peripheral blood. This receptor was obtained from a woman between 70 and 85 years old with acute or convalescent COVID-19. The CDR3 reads CASGLVGGGTTEAFF. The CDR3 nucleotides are TGTGCTAGTGGTTTGGTTGGGGGGGGGACCACTGAAGCTTTCTTT.